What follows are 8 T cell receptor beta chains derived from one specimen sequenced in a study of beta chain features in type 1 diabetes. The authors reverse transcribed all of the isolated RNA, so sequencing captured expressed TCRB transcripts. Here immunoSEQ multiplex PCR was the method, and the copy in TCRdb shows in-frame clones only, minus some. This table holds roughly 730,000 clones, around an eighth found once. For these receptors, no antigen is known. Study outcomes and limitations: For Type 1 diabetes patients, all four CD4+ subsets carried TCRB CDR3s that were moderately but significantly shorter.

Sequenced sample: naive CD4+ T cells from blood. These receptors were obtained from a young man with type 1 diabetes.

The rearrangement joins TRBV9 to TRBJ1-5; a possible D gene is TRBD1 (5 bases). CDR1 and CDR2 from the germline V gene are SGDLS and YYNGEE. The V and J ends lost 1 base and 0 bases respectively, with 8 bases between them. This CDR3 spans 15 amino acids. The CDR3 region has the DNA TGTGCCAGCAGCGTACAGGGCTATAGCAATCAGCCCCAGCATTTT. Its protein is CASSVQGYSNQPQHF.

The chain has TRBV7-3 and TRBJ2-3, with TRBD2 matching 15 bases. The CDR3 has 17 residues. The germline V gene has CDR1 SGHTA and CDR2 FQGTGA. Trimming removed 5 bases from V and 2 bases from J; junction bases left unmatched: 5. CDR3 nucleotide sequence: TGTGCCAGCAGCCCCCGGACTAGCGGGGGGGCCACAGATACGCAGTATTTT. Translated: CASSPRTSGGATDTQYF.

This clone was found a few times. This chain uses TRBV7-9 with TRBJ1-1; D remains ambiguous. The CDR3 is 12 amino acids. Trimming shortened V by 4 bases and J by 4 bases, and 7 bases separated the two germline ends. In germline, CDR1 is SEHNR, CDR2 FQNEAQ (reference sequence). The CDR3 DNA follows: TGTGCCAGCAGCTGGGCGCTCACTGAAGCTTTCTTT. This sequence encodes CASSWALTEAFF.

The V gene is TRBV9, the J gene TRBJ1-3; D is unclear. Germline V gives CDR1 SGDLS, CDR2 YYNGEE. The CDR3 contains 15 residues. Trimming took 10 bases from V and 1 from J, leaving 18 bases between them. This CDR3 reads CAVIPRGSSGNTIYF. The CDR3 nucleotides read TGTGCCGTCATCCCCCGGGGATCATCTGGAAACACCATATATTTT.

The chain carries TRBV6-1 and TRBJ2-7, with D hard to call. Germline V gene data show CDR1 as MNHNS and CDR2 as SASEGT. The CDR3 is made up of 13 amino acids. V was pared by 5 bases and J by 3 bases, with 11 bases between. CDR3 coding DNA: TGTGCCAGCAGTAGAAACGGCGGCTACGAGCAGTACTTC. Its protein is CASSRNGGYEQYF.

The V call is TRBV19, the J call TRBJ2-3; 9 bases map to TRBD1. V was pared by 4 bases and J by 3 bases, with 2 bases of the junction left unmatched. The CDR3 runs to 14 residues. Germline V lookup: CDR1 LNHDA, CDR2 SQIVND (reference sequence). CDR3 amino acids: CASSNGQGTDTQYF. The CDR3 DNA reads TGTGCCAGTAGTAATGGACAGGGGACAGATACGCAGTATTTT. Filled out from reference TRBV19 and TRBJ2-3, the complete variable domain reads DGGITQSPKYLFRKEGQNVTLSCEQNLNHDAMYWYRQDPGQGLRLIYYSQIVNDFQKGDIAEGYSVSREKKESFPLTVTSAQKNPTAFYLCASSNGQGTDTQYFGPGTRLTVL.

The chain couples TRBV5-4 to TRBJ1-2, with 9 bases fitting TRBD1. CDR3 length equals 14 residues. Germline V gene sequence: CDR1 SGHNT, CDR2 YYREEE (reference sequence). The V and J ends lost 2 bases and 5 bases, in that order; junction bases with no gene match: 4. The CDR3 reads CASSFGQGPYGYTF. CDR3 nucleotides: TGTGCCAGCAGCTTTGGACAGGGGCCTTATGGCTACACCTTC.

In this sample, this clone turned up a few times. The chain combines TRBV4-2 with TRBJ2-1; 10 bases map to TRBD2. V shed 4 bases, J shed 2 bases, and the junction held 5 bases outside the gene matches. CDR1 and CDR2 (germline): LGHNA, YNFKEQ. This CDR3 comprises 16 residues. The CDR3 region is CASSLRSGGAYNEQFF. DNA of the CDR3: TGTGCCAGCAGCCTCAGGAGCGGGGGGGCCTACAATGAGCAGTTCTTC.